The T cell receptor (beta chain) described here comes from a study of T cell responses to AZD1222 COVID-19 vaccine. The study's findings and limits: All repertoire sampling was performed exclusively after the peak T cell response. Females outnumbered males among donors, who were mostly white British; clonal diversity was possibly underestimated.

To note about this clone: What it recognizes is unknown.

V dropped 4 bases and J dropped 3; count of bases not matched to a gene: 3. Germline V gene lookup returns CDR1 LGHNA and CDR2 YNFKEQ. The CDR3 is 15 residues long. Pooling of second doses given at about 4 or about 12 weeks was done. The method was immunoSEQ multiplex PCR; TCRdb's version includes in-frame clones alone and lacks a portion of them. This sample yields 57,000 or so clones, of which around 81% are seen a single time; roughly 27% belongs to the top ten. Sequenced material: peripheral blood, taken 28 days after the second AZD1222 dose. The source of this sequence is an adult who received the AZD1222 COVID-19 vaccine. The chain has TRBV4-2 and TRBJ2-3; 11 nucleotides align to TRBD2. The CDR3, as DNA: TGTGCCAGCAGCCCCTTAGCGGGAGGGACAGATACGCAGTATTTT. It translates to CASSPLAGGTDTQYF.